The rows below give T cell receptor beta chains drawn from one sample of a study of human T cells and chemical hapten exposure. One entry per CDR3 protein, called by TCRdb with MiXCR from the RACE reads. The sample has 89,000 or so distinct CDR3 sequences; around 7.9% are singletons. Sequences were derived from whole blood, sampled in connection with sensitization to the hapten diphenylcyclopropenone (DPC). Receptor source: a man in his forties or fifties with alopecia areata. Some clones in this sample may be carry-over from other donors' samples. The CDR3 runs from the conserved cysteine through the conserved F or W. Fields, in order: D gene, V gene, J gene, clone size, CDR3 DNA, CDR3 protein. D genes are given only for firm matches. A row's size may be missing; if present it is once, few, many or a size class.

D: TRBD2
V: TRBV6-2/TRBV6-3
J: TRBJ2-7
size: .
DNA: TGTGCCAGCAGCTCACCGGGAGGCGCAACCTACGAGCAGTACTTC
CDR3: CASSSPGGATYEQYF

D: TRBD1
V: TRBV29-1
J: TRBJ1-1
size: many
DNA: TGCAGCGTTGAAGGACAGGGGAAGACTGAAGCTTTCTTT
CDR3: CSVEGQGKTEAFF

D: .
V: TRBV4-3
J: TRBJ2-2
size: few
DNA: TGCGCCAGCAGCCAACGCGGTTTGAACACCGGGGAGCTGTTTTTT
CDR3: CASSQRGLNTGELFF

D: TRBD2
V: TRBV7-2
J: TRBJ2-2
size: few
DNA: TGTGCCAGCAGGCGGGGGACTAGTCGGTTGGCCGGGGAGCTGTTTTTT
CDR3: CASRRGTSRLAGELFF

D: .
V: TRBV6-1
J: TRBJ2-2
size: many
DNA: TGTGCCAGCAGTGACGGTCTTCTCACCGGGGAGCTGTTTTTT
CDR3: CASSDGLLTGELFF

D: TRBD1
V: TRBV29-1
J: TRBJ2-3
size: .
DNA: TGCAGCGTTGAGGACAGGGGTTCGGATACGCAGTATTTT
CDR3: CSVEDRGSDTQYF

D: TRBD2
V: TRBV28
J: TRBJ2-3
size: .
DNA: TGTGCCAGCAGTTGGGGGGGTTCAGATACGCAGTATTTT
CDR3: CASSWGGSDTQYF

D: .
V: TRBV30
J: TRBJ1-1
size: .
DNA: TGTGCCTGGAGTGTACCTTTTCGCGGCAGGCCGGGCACTGAAGCTTTCTTT
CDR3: CAWSVPFRGRPGTEAFF

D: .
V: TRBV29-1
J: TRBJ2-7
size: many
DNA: TGCAGCGTTGGTCGGGGTTACGAGCAGTACTTC
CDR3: CSVGRGYEQYF

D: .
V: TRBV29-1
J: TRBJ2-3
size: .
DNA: TGCAGCGTTGCGGACGTGGTCTGGACAGTCACAGATACGCAGTATTTT
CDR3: CSVADVVWTVTDTQYF

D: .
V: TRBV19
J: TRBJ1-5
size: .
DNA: TGTGCCAGTACCCAAGACACACTTTATAGCAATCAGCCCCAGCATTTT
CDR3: CASTQDTLYSNQPQHF

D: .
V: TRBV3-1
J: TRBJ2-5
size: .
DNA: TGTGCCAGCAGCCGCCAGACAGCCCCGGGGCAAGAGACCCAGTACTTC
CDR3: CASSRQTAPGQETQYF

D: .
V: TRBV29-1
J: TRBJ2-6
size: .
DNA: TGCAGCGTTGGTTATGGAGGGGGCCCTGGGGCCAACGTCCTGACTTTC
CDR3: CSVGYGGGPGANVLTF

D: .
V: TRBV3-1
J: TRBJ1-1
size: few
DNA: TGTGCCAGCAGCCAGTCCGGGGGGTCGGAAGCTTTCTTT
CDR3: CASSQSGGSEAFF

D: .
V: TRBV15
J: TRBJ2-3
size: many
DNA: TGTGCCACCAGCAACGACACTTTTAGCACAGATACGCAGTATTTT
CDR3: CATSNDTFSTDTQYF

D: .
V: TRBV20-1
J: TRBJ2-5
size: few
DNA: TGCAGTGCTAGCGGCCAGCAAGAGACCCAGTACTTC
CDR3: CSASGQQETQYF

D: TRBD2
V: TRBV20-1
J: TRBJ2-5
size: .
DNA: TGCAGTGCTAGAACAGCGGGAGTAGGAGAGACCCAGTACTTC
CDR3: CSARTAGVGETQYF

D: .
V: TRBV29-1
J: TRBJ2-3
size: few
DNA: TGCAGCGTGGAAGTAACAGATACGCAGTATTTT
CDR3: CSVEVTDTQYF

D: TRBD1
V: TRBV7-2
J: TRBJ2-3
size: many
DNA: TGTGCCAGCAGCTTAGCCCGGACAGGGGGCGCGAGCGGGAGCCGATATTTT
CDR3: CASSLARTGGASGSRYF

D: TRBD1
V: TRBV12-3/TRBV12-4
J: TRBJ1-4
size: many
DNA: TGTGCCAGCAGTTTGGGACAGGAATGGGGACTGTTTTTT
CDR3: CASSLGQEWGLFF